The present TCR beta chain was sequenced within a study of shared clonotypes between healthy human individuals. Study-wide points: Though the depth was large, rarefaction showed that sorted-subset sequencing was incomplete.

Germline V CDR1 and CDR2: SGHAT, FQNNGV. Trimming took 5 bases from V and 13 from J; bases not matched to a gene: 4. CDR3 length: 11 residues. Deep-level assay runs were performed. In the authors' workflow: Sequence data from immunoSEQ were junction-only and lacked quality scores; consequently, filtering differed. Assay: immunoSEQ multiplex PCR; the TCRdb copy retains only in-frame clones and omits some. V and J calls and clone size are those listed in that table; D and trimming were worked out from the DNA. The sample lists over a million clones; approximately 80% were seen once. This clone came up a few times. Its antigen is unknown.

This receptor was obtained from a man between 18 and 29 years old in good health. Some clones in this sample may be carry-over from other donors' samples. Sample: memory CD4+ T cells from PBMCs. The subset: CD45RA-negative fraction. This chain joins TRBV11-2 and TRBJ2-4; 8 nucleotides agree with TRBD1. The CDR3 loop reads CASSHGTGQYF. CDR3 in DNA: TGTGCCAGCAGCCACGGGACAGGACAGTACTTC.